This TCR beta chain came from a study of shared clonotypes between healthy human individuals. Study outcomes and limitations: It was the non-shared clonotypes that had lower generation probabilities than clonotypes shared by all four donors. Clonotypes that were shared across a handful of donors made up approximately 5.1% of naive CD4 clonotypes. Estimated clonotype richness was generally higher in naive than memory subsets.

Between the trimmed V and J ends, which lost 5 bases and 1 base, there was a span of 15 bases. From germline, CDR1 is SGHTA and CDR2 FQGNSA. This CDR3 contains 15 residues. Data came from immunoSEQ multiplex PCR; TCRdb stores just in-frame clones and leaves some out. The sample holds 750,000 to 1,000,000 clones, roughly 92% seen once. Positive CCR7 selection of CD45RO-negative cells yielded the naive CD8 cells, and terminally differentiated effector memory CD45RA+ cells were excluded. Adult Caucasians living in Nashville, Tennessee made up all of the donors. As to this clone: The antigen remains unidentified.

Sequencing was performed on naive CD8+ T cells sorted from blood. The chain carries TRBV7-2 and TRBJ2-7; D unresolved. This TCR derives from a man aged 25-45 years in good health. CDR3 residues: CASSVRDSLSYEQYF. The CDR3 nucleotides are TGTGCCAGCAGCGTCCGCGACTCCTTGTCCTACGAGCAGTACTTC. The variable domain in full, with the rest retrieved from reference TRBV7-2 and TRBJ2-7, is GAGVSQSPSNKVTEKGKDVELRCDPISGHTALYWYRQSLGQGLEFLIYFQGNSAPDKSGLPSDRFSAERTGGSVSTLTIQRTQQEDSAVYLCASSVRDSLSYEQYFGPGTRLTVT.